The subject of this entry is one T cell receptor beta chain. Germline loops: CDR1 GTSNPN, CDR2 SVGIG (reference sequence). This CDR3 has 15 amino acids. Trimming took 5 bases from V and 6 from J; bases not matched to a gene: 14. This specimen belongs to a study of blood T cell repertoires in COVID-19. Study summary: Donors in the United States, Italy and Spain gave samples during acute or convalescent COVID-19.

The table came from immunoSEQ multiplex PCR; TCRdb's copy has only in-frame clones and leaves some out. This table has 150,000 or so clones, about four fifths appearing once. Adults between about 18 and 89 years of age took part from 24 US areas. What the recovered Cohort 3 donors had was two negative PCRs, clearance, or symptom resolution. Sequences were obtained from PBMCs or T cells enriched from blood (not recorded which). V is TRBV30 and J is TRBJ2-7; 9 positions agree with TRBD2. The origin of this receptor is a woman in her fifties or sixties who had recovered from COVID-19. For the CDR3, the DNA is TGTGCCTGGCAAGCCAGACTAGCGGTGGCCGCCGAGCAGTACTTC. This encodes CAWQARLAVAAEQYF.